The rows below give T cell receptor beta chains drawn from one sample of a study of shared clonotypes between healthy human individuals. This table comes from immunoSEQ multiplex PCR, and its TCRdb copy is limited to in-frame clones, with some not included. Among under 850,000 clones listed, approximately 92% were seen once. Material: naive CD8+ T cells sorted from blood. Receptor source: a man aged 30-40 years in good health. Each CDR3 is given with its conserved first and last residue. A D gene is named only where the DNA matches it firmly. Size is omitted from some rows. Given values are once, few, many or a class for expanded clones.

d_gene: -
v_gene: TRBV27
abundance: -
j_gene: TRBJ2-3
CDR3aa: CASSLYRTDTQYF
CDR3nt: TGTGCCAGCAGTTTATACCGCACAGATACGCAGTATTTT

d_gene: -
v_gene: TRBV27
abundance: once
j_gene: TRBJ2-7
CDR3aa: CASSGKGNSYEQYF
CDR3nt: TGTGCCAGCAGTGGGAAAGGGAACTCCTACGAGCAGTACTTC

d_gene: -
v_gene: TRBV20-1
abundance: -
j_gene: TRBJ2-5
CDR3aa: CSAPWGQTQYF
CDR3nt: TGCAGTGCCCCGTGGGGGCAGACCCAGTACTTC

d_gene: -
v_gene: TRBV7-2
abundance: -
j_gene: TRBJ1-2
CDR3aa: CASSLTQYYGYTF
CDR3nt: TGTGCCAGCAGCTTAACACAGTACTATGGCTACACCTTC

d_gene: TRBD2
v_gene: TRBV15
abundance: -
j_gene: TRBJ2-1
CDR3aa: CATRPLAPSPYNEQFF
CDR3nt: TGTGCCACCAGGCCACTAGCGCCGAGCCCCTACAATGAGCAGTTCTTC

d_gene: TRBD2
v_gene: TRBV6-5
abundance: -
j_gene: TRBJ2-7
CDR3aa: CASTSGRADEQYF
CDR3nt: TGTGCCAGCACTAGCGGGAGGGCCGACGAGCAGTACTTC

d_gene: -
v_gene: TRBV29-1
abundance: -
j_gene: TRBJ1-1
CDR3aa: CSVSGTRGLRTEAFF
CDR3nt: TGCAGCGTTTCCGGGACACGGGGTCTGAGGACTGAAGCTTTCTTT

d_gene: -
v_gene: TRBV27
abundance: -
j_gene: TRBJ1-4
CDR3aa: CASSLAVSTGEEKLFF
CDR3nt: TGTGCCAGCAGTTTGGCCGTCTCGACGGGAGAAGAAAAACTGTTTTTT

d_gene: -
v_gene: TRBV11-2
abundance: once
j_gene: TRBJ2-5
CDR3aa: CASSSSVGRETQYF
CDR3nt: TGTGCCAGCAGCTCCTCCGTGGGGAGAGAGACCCAGTACTTC

d_gene: -
v_gene: TRBV10-3
abundance: -
j_gene: TRBJ2-3
CDR3aa: CAISAGMQSTDTQYF
CDR3nt: TGTGCCATCAGTGCTGGGATGCAAAGCACAGATACGCAGTATTTT

d_gene: TRBD1
v_gene: TRBV15
abundance: -
j_gene: TRBJ2-3
CDR3aa: CATSGSGQSSDTQYF
CDR3nt: TGTGCCACCAGCGGGTCGGGACAGTCTTCAGATACGCAGTATTTT

d_gene: -
v_gene: TRBV11-2
abundance: -
j_gene: TRBJ1-3
CDR3aa: CASSLDSGGWGSGNTIYF
CDR3nt: TGTGCCAGCAGCTTAGATTCGGGGGGATGGGGATCTGGAAACACCATATATTTT

d_gene: -
v_gene: TRBV18
abundance: -
j_gene: TRBJ2-4
CDR3aa: CASSPYEGLAKNIQYF
CDR3nt: TGTGCCAGCTCACCATATGAAGGTCTAGCCAAAAACATTCAGTACTTC

d_gene: -
v_gene: TRBV9
abundance: few
j_gene: TRBJ2-7
CDR3aa: CASSVDGGSSYEQYF
CDR3nt: TGTGCCAGCAGCGTAGATGGGGGGAGCTCCTACGAGCAGTACTTC

d_gene: -
v_gene: TRBV30
abundance: -
j_gene: TRBJ2-3
CDR3aa: CAWNPGDTQYF
CDR3nt: TGTGCCTGGAACCCAGGGGATACGCAGTATTTT

d_gene: -
v_gene: TRBV7-9
abundance: many
j_gene: TRBJ1-5
CDR3aa: CASTEGGFGQPQHF
CDR3nt: TGTGCCAGCACCGAAGGGGGGTTTGGACAGCCCCAGCATTTT

d_gene: -
v_gene: TRBV4-2
abundance: few
j_gene: TRBJ2-2
CDR3aa: CASSYTGELFF
CDR3nt: TGTGCCAGCAGCTACACCGGGGAGCTGTTTTTT

d_gene: TRBD2
v_gene: TRBV10-3
abundance: -
j_gene: TRBJ2-1
CDR3aa: CAIRGLAHEQFF
CDR3nt: TGTGCCATCAGGGGACTAGCACATGAGCAGTTCTTC

d_gene: -
v_gene: TRBV29-1
abundance: -
j_gene: TRBJ2-1
CDR3aa: CSVDLGERDEQFF
CDR3nt: TGCAGCGTTGATTTGGGGGAGAGGGATGAGCAGTTCTTC

d_gene: -
v_gene: TRBV7-3
abundance: -
j_gene: TRBJ2-7
CDR3aa: CASSPTPFSGGGTYEQYF
CDR3nt: TGTGCCAGCAGCCCGACCCCCTTTAGCGGAGGAGGTACCTACGAGCAGTACTTC

d_gene: -
v_gene: TRBV9
abundance: -
j_gene: TRBJ2-2
CDR3aa: CASSVEEGWTGELFF
CDR3nt: TGTGCCAGCAGCGTAGAGGAAGGATGGACCGGGGAGCTGTTTTTT

d_gene: -
v_gene: TRBV7-8
abundance: -
j_gene: TRBJ1-5
CDR3aa: CASSLGKNQPQHF
CDR3nt: TGTGCCAGCAGCTTAGGCAAGAATCAGCCCCAGCATTTT

d_gene: -
v_gene: TRBV30
abundance: -
j_gene: TRBJ2-2
CDR3aa: CAWESGKLTGELFF
CDR3nt: TGTGCCTGGGAGTCGGGGAAGTTGACCGGGGAGCTGTTTTTT

d_gene: -
v_gene: TRBV27
abundance: -
j_gene: TRBJ1-5
CDR3aa: CASSKYSNQPQHF
CDR3nt: TGTGCCAGCAGTAAGTATAGCAATCAGCCCCAGCATTTT

d_gene: TRBD1
v_gene: TRBV14
abundance: once
j_gene: TRBJ1-2
CDR3aa: CASSQGQSHYGYTF
CDR3nt: TGTGCCAGCAGCCAGGGACAGAGTCACTATGGCTACACCTTC

d_gene: -
v_gene: TRBV5-5
abundance: -
j_gene: TRBJ2-3
CDR3aa: CASSLIDGAGTQYF
CDR3nt: TGTGCCAGCAGCTTGATCGATGGGGCGGGTACGCAGTATTTT

d_gene: TRBD1
v_gene: TRBV23-1
abundance: -
j_gene: TRBJ2-5
CDR3aa: CASRQGDQETQYF
CDR3nt: TGCGCCAGCCGACAGGGGGACCAAGAGACCCAGTACTTC

d_gene: -
v_gene: TRBV27
abundance: -
j_gene: TRBJ2-1
CDR3aa: CASSSRPGSSYNEQFF
CDR3nt: TGTGCCAGCAGTTCCCGGCCGGGCAGCTCCTACAATGAGCAGTTCTTC

d_gene: -
v_gene: TRBV7-9
abundance: -
j_gene: TRBJ2-1
CDR3aa: CASSFPQGNEQFF
CDR3nt: TGTGCCAGCAGCTTCCCGCAGGGGAATGAGCAGTTCTTC

d_gene: -
v_gene: TRBV9
abundance: -
j_gene: TRBJ2-3
CDR3aa: CASSSRTDTQYF
CDR3nt: TGTGCCAGCAGTTCTCGCACAGATACGCAGTATTTT

d_gene: -
v_gene: TRBV4-1
abundance: once
j_gene: TRBJ2-7
CDR3aa: CASSQDGTGSYEQYF
CDR3nt: TGCGCCAGCAGCCAAGACGGGACGGGGTCCTACGAGCAGTACTTC

d_gene: -
v_gene: TRBV28
abundance: -
j_gene: TRBJ2-1
CDR3aa: CASRRGSYNEQFF
CDR3nt: TGTGCCAGCAGACGGGGCTCCTACAATGAGCAGTTCTTC

d_gene: TRBD1
v_gene: TRBV19
abundance: -
j_gene: TRBJ2-7
CDR3aa: CASSIAGTGGDEQYF
CDR3nt: TGTGCCAGTAGTATCGCCGGGACAGGGGGTGACGAGCAGTACTTC

d_gene: -
v_gene: TRBV7-9
abundance: -
j_gene: TRBJ2-7
CDR3aa: CASSLGERGNYEQYF
CDR3nt: TGTGCCAGCAGCTTAGGAGAAAGGGGAAATTACGAGCAGTACTTC

d_gene: TRBD1
v_gene: TRBV11-2
abundance: -
j_gene: TRBJ1-3
CDR3aa: CASSSGQGGEEAGNTIYF
CDR3nt: TGTGCCAGCAGCTCGGGACAGGGTGGAGAGGAGGCTGGAAACACCATATATTTT

d_gene: -
v_gene: TRBV27
abundance: once
j_gene: TRBJ2-1
CDR3aa: CASSNMKRAPYNEQFF
CDR3nt: TGTGCCAGCAGCAATATGAAGCGGGCACCCTACAATGAGCAGTTCTTC

d_gene: -
v_gene: TRBV2
abundance: -
j_gene: TRBJ2-1
CDR3aa: CASSDSGYNEQFF
CDR3nt: TGTGCCAGCAGTGATTCGGGGTACAATGAGCAGTTCTTC

d_gene: -
v_gene: TRBV7-3
abundance: -
j_gene: TRBJ2-1
CDR3aa: CASSFPSGEQFF
CDR3nt: TGTGCCAGCAGCTTCCCCTCGGGGGAGCAGTTCTTC

d_gene: -
v_gene: TRBV4-1
abundance: -
j_gene: TRBJ2-5
CDR3aa: CASSQRGETQYF
CDR3nt: TGCGCCAGCAGCCAGAGGGGGGAGACCCAGTACTTC

d_gene: -
v_gene: TRBV14
abundance: -
j_gene: TRBJ2-7
CDR3aa: CASSHHLGNEQYF
CDR3nt: TGTGCCAGCAGCCACCATTTGGGTAACGAGCAGTACTTC

d_gene: -
v_gene: TRBV7-9
abundance: -
j_gene: TRBJ1-5
CDR3aa: CASSFQGTNQPQHF
CDR3nt: TGTGCCAGCAGCTTCCAGGGGACTAATCAGCCCCAGCATTTT

d_gene: -
v_gene: TRBV15
abundance: -
j_gene: TRBJ2-3
CDR3aa: CATSREPIDTQYF
CDR3nt: TGTGCCACCAGCAGAGAGCCTATAGATACGCAGTATTTT